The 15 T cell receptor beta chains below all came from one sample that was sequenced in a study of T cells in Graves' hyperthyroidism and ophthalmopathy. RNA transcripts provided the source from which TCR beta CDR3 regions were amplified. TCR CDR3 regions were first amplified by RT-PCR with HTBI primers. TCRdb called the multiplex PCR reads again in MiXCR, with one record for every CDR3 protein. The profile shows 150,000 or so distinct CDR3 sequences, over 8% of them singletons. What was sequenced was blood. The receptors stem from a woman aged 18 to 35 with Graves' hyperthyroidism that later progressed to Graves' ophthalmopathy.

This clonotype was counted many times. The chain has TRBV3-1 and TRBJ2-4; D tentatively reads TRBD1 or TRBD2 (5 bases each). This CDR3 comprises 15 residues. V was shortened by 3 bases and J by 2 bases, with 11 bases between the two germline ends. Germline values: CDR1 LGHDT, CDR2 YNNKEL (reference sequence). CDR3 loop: CASSHEGWSKNIQYF. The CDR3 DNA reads TGTGCCAGCAGCCACGAGGGGTGGTCCAAAAACATTCAGTACTTC.

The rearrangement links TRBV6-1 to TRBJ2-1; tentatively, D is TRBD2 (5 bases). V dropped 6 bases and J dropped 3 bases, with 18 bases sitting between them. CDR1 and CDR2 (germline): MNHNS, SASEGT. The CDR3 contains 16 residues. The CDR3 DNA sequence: TGTGCCAGCAGCCGGGCGCCCCCGGGGAGCTACAATGAGCAGTTCTTC. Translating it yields CASSRAPPGSYNEQFF.

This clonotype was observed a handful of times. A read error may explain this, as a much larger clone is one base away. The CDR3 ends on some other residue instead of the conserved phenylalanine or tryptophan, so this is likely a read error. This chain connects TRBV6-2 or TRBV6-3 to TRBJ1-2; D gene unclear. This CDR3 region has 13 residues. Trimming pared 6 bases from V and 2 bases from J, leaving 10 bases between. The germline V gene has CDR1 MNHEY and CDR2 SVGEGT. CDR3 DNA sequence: TGTGCCAGCAGCTTGGTGGCCAACTATGGCTACACCTCC. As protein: CASSLVANYGYTS.

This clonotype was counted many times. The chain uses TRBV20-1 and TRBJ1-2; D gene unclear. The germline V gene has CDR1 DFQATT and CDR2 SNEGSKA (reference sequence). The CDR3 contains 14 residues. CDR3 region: CREKAWARDYGYTF. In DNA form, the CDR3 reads TGCAGGGAGAAGGCATGGGCCCGGGACTATGGCTACACCTTC.

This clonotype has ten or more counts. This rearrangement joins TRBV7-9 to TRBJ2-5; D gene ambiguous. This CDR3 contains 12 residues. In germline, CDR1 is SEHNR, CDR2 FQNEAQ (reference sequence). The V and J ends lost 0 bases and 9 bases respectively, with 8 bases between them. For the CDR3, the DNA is TGTGCCAGCAGCTTAGCCAGCTGGCCCCAGTACTTC. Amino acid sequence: CASSLASWPQYF.

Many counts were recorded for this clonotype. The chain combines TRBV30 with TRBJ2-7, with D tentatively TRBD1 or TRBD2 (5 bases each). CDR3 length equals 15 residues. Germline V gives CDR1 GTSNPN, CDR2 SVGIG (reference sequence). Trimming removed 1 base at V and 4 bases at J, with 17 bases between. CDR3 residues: CAWSDDRFWGYEQYF. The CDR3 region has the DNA TGTGCCTGGAGTGACGACCGGTTTTGGGGGTACGAGCAGTACTTC. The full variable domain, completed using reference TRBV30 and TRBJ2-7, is SQTIHQWPATLVQPVGSPLSLECTVEGTSNPNLYWYRQAAGRGLQLLFYSVGIGQISSEVPQNLSASRPQDRQFILSSKKLLLSDSGFYLCAWSDDRFWGYEQYFGPGTRLTVT.

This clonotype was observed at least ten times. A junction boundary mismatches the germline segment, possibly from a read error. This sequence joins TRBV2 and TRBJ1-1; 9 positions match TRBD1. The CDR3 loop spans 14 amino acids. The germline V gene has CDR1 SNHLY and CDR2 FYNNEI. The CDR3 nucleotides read TGTGCCAGCAGCGAAGGTAACAGGGGGCTGGGAGCTTTCTTT. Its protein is CASSEGNRGLGAFF.

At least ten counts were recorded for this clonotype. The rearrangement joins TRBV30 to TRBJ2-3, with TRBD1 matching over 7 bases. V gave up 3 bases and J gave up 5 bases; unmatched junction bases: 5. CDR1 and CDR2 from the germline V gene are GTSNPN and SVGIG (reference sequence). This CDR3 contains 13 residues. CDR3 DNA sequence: TGTGCCTGGAGAACAGGGGCGAGAGATACGCAGTATTTT. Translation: CAWRTGARDTQYF.

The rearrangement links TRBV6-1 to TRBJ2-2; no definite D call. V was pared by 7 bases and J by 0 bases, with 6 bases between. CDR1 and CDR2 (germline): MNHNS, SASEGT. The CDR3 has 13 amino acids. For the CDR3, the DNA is TGTGCCAGCAAGCCCCCGAACACCGGGGAGCTGTTTTTT. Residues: CASKPPNTGELFF.

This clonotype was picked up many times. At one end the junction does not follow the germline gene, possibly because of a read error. The CDR3 bases are TGTACCTGGAGTACCAGGGAGGACCAGCCCCAGCATTTT. Translation: CTWSTREDQPQHF. The V gene is TRBV30, the J gene TRBJ1-5; TRBD1 is a possible D gene (5 bases). The CDR3 is 13 amino acids. Germline V CDR1 and CDR2: GTSNPN, SVGIG (reference sequence).

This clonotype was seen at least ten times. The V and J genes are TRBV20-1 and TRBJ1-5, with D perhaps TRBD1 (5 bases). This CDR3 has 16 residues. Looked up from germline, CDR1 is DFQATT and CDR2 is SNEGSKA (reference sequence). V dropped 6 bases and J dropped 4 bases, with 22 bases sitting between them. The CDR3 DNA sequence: TGCAGTGCAGTACAAGGGACGGGAAATATAAATCAGCCCCAGCATTTT. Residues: CSAVQGTGNINQPQHF.

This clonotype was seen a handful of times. The CDR3 protein is CASSHPSRDSRNEQFF. The DNA of the CDR3 is TGCGCCAGCAGCCACCCCTCCCGGGACTCCCGAAATGAGCAGTTCTTC. The chain couples TRBV4-1 to TRBJ2-1, with D perhaps TRBD2 (6 bases). Germline V gene sequence: CDR1 MGHRA, CDR2 YSYEKL. The CDR3 runs to 16 residues. V was shortened by 3 bases and J by 7 bases, with 19 bases between the two germline ends.

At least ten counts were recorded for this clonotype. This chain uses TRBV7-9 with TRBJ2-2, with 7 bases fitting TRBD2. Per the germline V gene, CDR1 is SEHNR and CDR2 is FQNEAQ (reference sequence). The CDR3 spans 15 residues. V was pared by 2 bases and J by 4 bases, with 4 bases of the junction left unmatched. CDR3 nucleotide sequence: TGTGCCAGCAGCTTAACATCGGGAGGCACCGGGGAGCTGTTTTTT. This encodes CASSLTSGGTGELFF.

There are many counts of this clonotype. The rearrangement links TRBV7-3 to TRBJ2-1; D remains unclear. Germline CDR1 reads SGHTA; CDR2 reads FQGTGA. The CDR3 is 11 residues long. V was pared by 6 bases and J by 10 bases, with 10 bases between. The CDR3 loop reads CASRSLTEQFF. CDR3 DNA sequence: TGTGCCAGCAGGTCACTTACGGAGCAGTTCTTC. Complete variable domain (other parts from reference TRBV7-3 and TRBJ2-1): GAGVSQTPSNKVTEKGKYVELRCDPISGHTALYWYRQSLGQGPEFLIYFQGTGAADDSGLPNDRFFAVRPEGSVSTLKIQRTERGDSAVYLCASRSLTEQFFGPGTRLTVL.

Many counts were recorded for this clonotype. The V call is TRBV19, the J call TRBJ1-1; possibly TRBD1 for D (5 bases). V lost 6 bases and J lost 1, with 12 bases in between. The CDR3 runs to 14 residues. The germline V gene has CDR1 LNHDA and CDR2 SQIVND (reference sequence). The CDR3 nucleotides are TGTGCCAGTAGACTGGGACTGACGAACACTGAAGCTTTCTTT. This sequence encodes CASRLGLTNTEAFF.